This T cell receptor beta chain was sequenced for a study of blood T cell repertoires in COVID-19. Authors' processing steps: Amplifying reference gene primers gave estimates of nucleated cell counts. The data were produced by immunoSEQ multiplex PCR, yet TCRdb's version contains in-frame clones alone and is incomplete. That table is the source of V, J and clone size, and D and trimming were worked out from the DNA. This table holds fewer than 130,000 clones, 76% found once. CDR3 length: 13 amino acids. CDR1 and CDR2 from the germline V gene are SGHAT and FQNNGV. V lost 5 bases, J lost 3 bases, and 2 bases stayed unmatched.

The chain carries TRBV11-2 and TRBJ1-1; 8 positions agree with TRBD1. The source of this sequence is a woman older than 75 with acute or convalescent COVID-19. Sequenced material: peripheral blood. This CDR3 is CASSEQGDTEAFF. CDR3 DNA: TGTGCCAGCAGCGAACAGGGGGACACTGAAGCTTTCTTT.